This T cell receptor beta chain originates from a study of post-analysis software for immune sequencing data. Whole-study results and caveats: Five TRBV segments were significantly more frequent in patients than in controls. TRBV5-6, TRBV5-1 and TRBV20-1 were among these segments. F measure showed strong co-clustering of same-batch samples.

Points on this clonotype: Its matching antigen is unknown.

cDNA libraries of TCR beta carried unique molecular identifiers. TCRdb ran MiXCR on the PCR reads and lists one entry per CDR3 protein. Found here are 400,000 to 500,000 distinct CDR3 sequences, about 39% of them singletons; the top ten hold 6% to 9%. Germline-derived CDR1 and CDR2 are MNHNS and SASEGT. Trimming cost V 4 bases and J 2 bases, with 15 bases left between them. This CDR3 is 16 amino acids long. The material sequenced was blood. The rearrangement links TRBV6-1 to TRBJ2-1, with D possibly TRBD1 on 5 matching bases. This sequence originates from a girl aged 2 to 9 with multiple sclerosis. The CDR3 spells CASSGLTVPTYNEQFF. In DNA form, the CDR3 reads TGTGCCAGCAGTGGGTTGACAGTTCCAACCTACAATGAGCAGTTCTTC.